In its sample, the clone carrying this TCR beta chain was seen many times. The antigen remains undetermined. This specimen comes from a study of T-cell reconstitution after alpha-beta-depleted transplantation in children. Study findings and constraints: Some patients showed high day-60 TCRbeta diversity, which derived from surviving recipient T cells and thymic progenitors. T cells produced anew were the main source of T-cell counts and diversity one year after transplant. Several hundred rapidly expanded clones from non-depleted graft cells reportedly supplied alpha-beta T cells about two months post-transplant.

TCRbeta library preparation incorporated unique molecular identifiers. TCRdb re-analysed the PCR reads in MiXCR, keeping a single row per CDR3 protein. The sample consists of about 600,000 distinct CDR3 sequences, more than 20% of them appearing once. Trimming pared 7 bases from V and 2 bases from J, leaving 8 bases between. Germline assignment: CDR1 SQVTM and CDR2 ANQGSEA. This CDR3 comprises 11 residues. This rearrangement joins TRBV29-1 to TRBJ1-1; D gene ambiguous. Sequencing used PBMCs, mostly from graft donor cells, obtained 360 days after TCRalphabeta/CD19-depleted stem cell transplant. The clonotype originates from a boy under two years old who had a stem cell transplant for acute myeloid leukemia, so the T cells may come from the graft donor. CDR3 region: CSARSNTEAFF. In DNA, the CDR3 is TGCAGCGCCCGATCCAACACTGAAGCTTTCTTT.